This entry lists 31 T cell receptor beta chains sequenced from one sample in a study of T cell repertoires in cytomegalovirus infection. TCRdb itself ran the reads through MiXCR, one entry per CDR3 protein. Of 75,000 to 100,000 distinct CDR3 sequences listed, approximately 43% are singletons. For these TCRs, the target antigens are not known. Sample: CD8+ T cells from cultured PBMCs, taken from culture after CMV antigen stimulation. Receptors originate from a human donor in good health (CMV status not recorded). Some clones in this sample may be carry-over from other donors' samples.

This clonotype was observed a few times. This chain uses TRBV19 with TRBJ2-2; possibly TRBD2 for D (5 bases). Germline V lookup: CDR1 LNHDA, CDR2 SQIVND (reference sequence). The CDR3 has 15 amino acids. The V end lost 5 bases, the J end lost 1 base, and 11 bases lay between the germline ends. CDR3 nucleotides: TGTGCCAGTAGTCAGAGGGTTGTGAACACCGGGGAGCTGTTTTTT. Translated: CASSQRVVNTGELFF. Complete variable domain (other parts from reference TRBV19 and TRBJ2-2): DGGITQSPKYLFRKEGQNVTLSCEQNLNHDAMYWYRQDPGQGLRLIYYSQIVNDFQKGDIAEGYSVSREKKESFPLTVTSAQKNPTAFYLCASSQRVVNTGELFFGEGSRLTVL.

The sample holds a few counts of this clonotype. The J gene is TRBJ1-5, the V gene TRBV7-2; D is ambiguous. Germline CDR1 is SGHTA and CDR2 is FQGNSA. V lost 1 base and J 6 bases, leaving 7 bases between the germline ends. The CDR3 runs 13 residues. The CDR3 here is CASSLDPVQPQHF. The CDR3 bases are TGTGCCAGCAGCTTAGATCCAGTTCAGCCCCAGCATTTT. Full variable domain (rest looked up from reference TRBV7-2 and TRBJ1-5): GAGVSQSPSNKVTEKGKDVELRCDPISGHTALYWYRQSLGQGLEFLIYFQGNSAPDKSGLPSDRFSAERTGGSVSTLTIQRTQQEDSAVYLCASSLDPVQPQHFGDGTRLSIL.

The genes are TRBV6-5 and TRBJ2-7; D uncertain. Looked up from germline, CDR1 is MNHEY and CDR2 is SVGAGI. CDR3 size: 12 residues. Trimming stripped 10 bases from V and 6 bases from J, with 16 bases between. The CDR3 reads CAITPPTGEQYF. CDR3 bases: TGTGCCATCACCCCACCAACGGGCGAGCAGTACTTC.

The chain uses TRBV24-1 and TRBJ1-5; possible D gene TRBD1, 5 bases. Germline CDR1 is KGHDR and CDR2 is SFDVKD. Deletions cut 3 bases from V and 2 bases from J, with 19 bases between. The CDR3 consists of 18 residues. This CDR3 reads CATSDAPGQGDGNQPQHF. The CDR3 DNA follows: TGTGCCACCAGTGATGCCCCCGGCCAGGGTGATGGCAATCAGCCCCAGCATTTT.

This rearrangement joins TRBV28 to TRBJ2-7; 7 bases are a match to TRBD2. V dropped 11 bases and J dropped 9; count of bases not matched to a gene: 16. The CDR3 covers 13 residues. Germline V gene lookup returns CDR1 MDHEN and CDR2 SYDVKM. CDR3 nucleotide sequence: TGTGCCGTCGGGGGGACCCTTCTCTATCGGCAGTACTTC. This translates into CAVGGTLLYRQYF.

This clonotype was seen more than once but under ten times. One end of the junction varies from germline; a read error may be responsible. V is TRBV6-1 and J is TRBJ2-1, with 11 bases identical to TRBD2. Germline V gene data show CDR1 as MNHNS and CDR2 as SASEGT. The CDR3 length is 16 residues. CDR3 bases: TGTGCCAGCAGTGAATTTATTACCGGGACTAGCGGCTCGATGGTCTTC. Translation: CASSEFITGTSGSMVF.

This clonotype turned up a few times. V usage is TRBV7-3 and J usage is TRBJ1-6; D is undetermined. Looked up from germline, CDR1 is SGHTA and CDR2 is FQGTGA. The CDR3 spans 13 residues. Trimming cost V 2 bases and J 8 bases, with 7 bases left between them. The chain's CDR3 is CASSLSVDSPLHF. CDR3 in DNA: TGTGCCAGCAGCTTATCGGTGGATTCACCCCTCCACTTT.

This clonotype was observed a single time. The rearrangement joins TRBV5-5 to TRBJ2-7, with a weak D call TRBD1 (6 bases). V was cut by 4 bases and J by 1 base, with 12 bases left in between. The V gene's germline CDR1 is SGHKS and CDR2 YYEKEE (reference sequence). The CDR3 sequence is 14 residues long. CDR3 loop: CASSPRDMSYEQYF. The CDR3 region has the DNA TGTGCCAGCAGCCCCAGGGACATGTCCTACGAGCAGTACTTC. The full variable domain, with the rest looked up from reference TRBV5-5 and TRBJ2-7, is DAGVTQSPTHLIKTRGQQVTLRCSPISGHKSVSWYQQVLGQGPQFIFQYYEKEERGRGNFPDRFSARQFPNYSSELNVNALLLGDSALYLCASSPRDMSYEQYFGPGTRLTVT.

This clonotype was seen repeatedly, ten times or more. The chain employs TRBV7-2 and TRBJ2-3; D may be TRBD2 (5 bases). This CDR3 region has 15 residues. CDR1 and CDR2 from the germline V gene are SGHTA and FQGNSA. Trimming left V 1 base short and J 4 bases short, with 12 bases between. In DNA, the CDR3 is TGTGCCAGCAGCTTAGAGCCTAGCTTCTCAGATACGCAGTATTTT. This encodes CASSLEPSFSDTQYF. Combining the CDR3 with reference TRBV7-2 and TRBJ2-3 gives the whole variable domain GAGVSQSPSNKVTEKGKDVELRCDPISGHTALYWYRQSLGQGLEFLIYFQGNSAPDKSGLPSDRFSAERTGGSVSTLTIQRTQQEDSAVYLCASSLEPSFSDTQYFGPGTRLTVL.

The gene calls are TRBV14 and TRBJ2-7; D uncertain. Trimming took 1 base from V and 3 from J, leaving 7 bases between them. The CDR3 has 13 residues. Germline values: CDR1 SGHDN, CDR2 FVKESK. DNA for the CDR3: TGTGCCAGCAGCCAAGCACTCCGCTACGAGCAGTACTTC. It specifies CASSQALRYEQYF.

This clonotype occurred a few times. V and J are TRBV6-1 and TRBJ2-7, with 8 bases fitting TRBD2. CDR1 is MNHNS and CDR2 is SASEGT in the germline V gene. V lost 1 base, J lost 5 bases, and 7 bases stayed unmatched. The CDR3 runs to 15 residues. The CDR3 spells CASSEVITSGDEQYF. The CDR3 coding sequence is TGTGCCAGCAGTGAAGTAATCACTAGCGGAGACGAGCAGTACTTC.

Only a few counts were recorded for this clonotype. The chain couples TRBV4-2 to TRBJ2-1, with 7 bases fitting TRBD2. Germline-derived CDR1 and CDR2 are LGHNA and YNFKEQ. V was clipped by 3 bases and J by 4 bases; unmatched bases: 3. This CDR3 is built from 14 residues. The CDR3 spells CASSQLAEYNEQFF. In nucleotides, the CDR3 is TGTGCCAGCAGCCAGCTAGCGGAATACAATGAGCAGTTCTTC.

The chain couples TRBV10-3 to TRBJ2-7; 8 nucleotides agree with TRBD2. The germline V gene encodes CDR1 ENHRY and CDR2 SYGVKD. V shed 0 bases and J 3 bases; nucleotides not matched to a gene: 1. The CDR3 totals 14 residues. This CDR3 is CAISESREGYEQYF. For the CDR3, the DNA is TGTGCCATCAGTGAGTCTCGGGAGGGCTACGAGCAGTACTTC.

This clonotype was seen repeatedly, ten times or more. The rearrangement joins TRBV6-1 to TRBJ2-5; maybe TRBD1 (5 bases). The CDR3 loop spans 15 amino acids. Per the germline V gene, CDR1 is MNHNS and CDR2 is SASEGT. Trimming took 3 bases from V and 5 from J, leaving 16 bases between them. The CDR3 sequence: CASSEGPQGPETQYF. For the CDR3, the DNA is TGTGCCAGCAGTGAGGGCCCCCAGGGCCCGGAGACCCAGTACTTC.

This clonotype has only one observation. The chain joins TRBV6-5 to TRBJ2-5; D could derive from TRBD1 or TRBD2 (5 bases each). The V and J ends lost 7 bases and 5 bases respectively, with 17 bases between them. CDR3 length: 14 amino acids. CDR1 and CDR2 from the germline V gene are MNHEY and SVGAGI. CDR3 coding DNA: TGTGCCAGCACCCTCCGTAGGGACGCTGAGACCCAGTACTTC. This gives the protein CASTLRRDAETQYF.

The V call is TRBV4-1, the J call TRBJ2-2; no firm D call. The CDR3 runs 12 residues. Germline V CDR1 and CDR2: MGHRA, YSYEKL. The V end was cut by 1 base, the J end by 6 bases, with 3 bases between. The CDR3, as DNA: TGCGCCAGCAGCCAAGGGTCCGGGGAGCTGTTTTTT. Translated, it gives CASSQGSGELFF.

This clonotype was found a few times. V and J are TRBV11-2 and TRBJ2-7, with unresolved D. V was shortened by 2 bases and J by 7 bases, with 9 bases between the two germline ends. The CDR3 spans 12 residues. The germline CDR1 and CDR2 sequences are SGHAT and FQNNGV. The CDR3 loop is CASSLMGGEQYF. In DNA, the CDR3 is TGTGCCAGCAGCTTAATGGGTGGGGAGCAGTACTTC.

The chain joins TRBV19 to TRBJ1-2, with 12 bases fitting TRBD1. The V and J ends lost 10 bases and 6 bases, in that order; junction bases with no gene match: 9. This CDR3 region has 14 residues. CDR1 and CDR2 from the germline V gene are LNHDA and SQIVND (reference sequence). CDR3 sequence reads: CANRPGQGAHGYTF. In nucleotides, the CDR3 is TGTGCCAACCGACCGGGACAGGGGGCGCATGGCTACACCTTC. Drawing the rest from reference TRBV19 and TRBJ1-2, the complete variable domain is DGGITQSPKYLFRKEGQNVTLSCEQNLNHDAMYWYRQDPGQGLRLIYYSQIVNDFQKGDIAEGYSVSREKKESFPLTVTSAQKNPTAFYLCANRPGQGAHGYTFGSGTRLTVV.

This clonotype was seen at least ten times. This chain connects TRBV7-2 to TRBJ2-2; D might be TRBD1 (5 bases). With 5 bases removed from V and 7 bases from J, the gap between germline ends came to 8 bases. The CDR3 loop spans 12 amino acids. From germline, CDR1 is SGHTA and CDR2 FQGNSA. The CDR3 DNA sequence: TGTGCCAGCAGCCAACAGGTCGGGGAGCTGTTTTTT. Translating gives CASSQQVGELFF.

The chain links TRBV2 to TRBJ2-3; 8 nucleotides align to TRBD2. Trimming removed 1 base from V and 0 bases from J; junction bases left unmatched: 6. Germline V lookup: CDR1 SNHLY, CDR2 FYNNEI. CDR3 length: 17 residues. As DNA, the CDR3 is TGTGCCAGCAGTGAAGGGGCCACTAGCGGTAGCACAGATACGCAGTATTTT. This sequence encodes CASSEGATSGSTDTQYF.

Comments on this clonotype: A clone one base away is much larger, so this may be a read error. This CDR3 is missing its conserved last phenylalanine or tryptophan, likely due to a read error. DNA of the CDR3: TGTGCCAGCAGCTTAGGCCCCTCGGGTGAGCAGTTCTTA. Translated: CASSLGPSGEQFL. The rearrangement links TRBV7-6 to TRBJ2-1; no clear D. The CDR3 runs to 13 residues. Germline V gene sequence: CDR1 SGHVS, CDR2 FNYEAQ. The V end lost 1 base, the J end lost 9 bases, and 10 bases lay between the germline ends.

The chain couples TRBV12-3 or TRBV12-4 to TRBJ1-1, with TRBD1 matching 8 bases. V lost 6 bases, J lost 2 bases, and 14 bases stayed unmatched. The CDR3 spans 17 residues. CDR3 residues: CASRMVAFGQGNTEAFF. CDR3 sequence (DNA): TGTGCCAGCAGGATGGTCGCTTTTGGACAGGGTAACACTGAAGCTTTCTTT.

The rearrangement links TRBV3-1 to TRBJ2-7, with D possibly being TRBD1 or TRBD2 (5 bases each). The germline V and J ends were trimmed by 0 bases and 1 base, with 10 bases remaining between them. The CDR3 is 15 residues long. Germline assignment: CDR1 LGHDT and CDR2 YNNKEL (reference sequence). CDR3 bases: TGTGCCAGCAGCCAAGATCGTGGGGGTTCCTACGAGCAGTACTTC. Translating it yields CASSQDRGGSYEQYF.

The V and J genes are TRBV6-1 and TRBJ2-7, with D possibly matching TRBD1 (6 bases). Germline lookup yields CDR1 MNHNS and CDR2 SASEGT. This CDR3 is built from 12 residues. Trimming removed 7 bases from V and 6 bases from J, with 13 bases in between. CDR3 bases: TGTGCCAGCATGGACAGCGTCCTCGAGCAGTACTTC. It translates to CASMDSVLEQYF.

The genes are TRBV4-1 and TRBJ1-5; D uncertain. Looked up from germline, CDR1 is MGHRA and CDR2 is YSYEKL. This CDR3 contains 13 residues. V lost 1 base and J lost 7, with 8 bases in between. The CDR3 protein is CASSQGVKQPQHF. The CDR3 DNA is TGCGCCAGCAGCCAAGGGGTAAAGCAGCCCCAGCATTTT.

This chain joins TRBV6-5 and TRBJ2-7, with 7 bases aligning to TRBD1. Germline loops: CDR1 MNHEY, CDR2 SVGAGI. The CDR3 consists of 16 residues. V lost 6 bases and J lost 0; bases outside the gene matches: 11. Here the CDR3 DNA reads TGTGCCAGCAGAAGACAGGGACAGATGAGCTCCTACGAGCAGTACTTC. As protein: CASRRQGQMSSYEQYF.

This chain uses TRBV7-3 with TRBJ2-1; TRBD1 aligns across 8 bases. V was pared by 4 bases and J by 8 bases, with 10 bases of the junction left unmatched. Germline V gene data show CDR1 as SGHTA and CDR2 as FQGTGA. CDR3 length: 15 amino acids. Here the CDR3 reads CASSSRTGMSDEQFF. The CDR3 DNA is TGTGCCAGCAGCTCCCGGACAGGGATGAGCGATGAGCAGTTCTTC.

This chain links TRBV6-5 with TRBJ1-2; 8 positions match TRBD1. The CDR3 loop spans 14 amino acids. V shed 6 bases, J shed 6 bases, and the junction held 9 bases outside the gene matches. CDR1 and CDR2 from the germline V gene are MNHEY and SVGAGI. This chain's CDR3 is CASSRPGQAHGYTF. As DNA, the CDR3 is TGTGCCAGCAGCCGACCGGGACAGGCTCATGGCTACACCTTC.

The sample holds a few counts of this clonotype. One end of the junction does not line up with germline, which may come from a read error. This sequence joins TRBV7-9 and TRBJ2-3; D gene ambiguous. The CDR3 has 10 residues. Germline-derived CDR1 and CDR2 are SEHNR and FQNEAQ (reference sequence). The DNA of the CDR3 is TGTGCCAGCAGCAAAGATACGCAGTATTTT. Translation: CASSKDTQYF.

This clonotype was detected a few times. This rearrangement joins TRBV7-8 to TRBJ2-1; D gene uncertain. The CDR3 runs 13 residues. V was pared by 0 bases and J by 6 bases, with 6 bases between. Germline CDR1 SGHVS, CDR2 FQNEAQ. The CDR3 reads CASSLAVVNEQFF. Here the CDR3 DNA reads TGTGCCAGCAGCTTAGCAGTCGTCAATGAGCAGTTCTTC.

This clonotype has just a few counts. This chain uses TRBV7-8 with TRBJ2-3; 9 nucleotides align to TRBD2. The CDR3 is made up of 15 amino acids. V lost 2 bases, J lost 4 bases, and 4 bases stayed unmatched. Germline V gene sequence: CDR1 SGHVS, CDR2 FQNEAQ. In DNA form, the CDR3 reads TGTGCCAGCAGCTTACGCGGGAGGGCCTCAGATACGCAGTATTTT. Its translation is CASSLRGRASDTQYF.